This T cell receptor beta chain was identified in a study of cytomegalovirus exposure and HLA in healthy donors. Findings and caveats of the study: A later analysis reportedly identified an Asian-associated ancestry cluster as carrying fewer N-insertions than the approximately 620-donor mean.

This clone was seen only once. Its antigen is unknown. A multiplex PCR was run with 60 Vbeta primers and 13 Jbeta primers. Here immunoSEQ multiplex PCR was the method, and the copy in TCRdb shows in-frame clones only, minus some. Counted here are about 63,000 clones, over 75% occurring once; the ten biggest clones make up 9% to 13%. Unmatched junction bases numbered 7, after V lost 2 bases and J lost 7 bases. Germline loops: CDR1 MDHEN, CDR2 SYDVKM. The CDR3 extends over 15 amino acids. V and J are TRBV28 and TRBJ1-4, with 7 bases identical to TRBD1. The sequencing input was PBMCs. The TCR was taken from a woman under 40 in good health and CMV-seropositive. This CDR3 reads CASSLQINRGEKLFF. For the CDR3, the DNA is TGTGCCAGCAGTTTACAGATAAACAGGGGTGAAAAACTGTTTTTT.